These 30 T cell receptor beta chains came from one sample sequenced in a study of vaccination and CD4 T cells after COVID-19. Sequenced with the Oncomine TCR Beta short-read assay was DNA taken from cultured CD4+ T cells. One entry per CDR3 protein, called by TCRdb with MiXCR from the PCR reads. This table holds roughly 14,000 distinct CDR3 sequences, 48% found once. No antigen has been assigned to these receptors. Treatment noted: approximately nine-day PBMC culture with coronavirus spike peptide pools or control peptides (ViraFEST assay). Sequencing was carried out using CD4+ T cells from blood, cultured in vitro. The receptors come from a human donor who had recovered from COVID-19.

The V gene is TRBV2, the J gene TRBJ2-5, with 11 positions matching TRBD2. CDR1 and CDR2 from the germline V gene are SNHLY and FYNNEI. This CDR3 is built from 14 residues. V trimming: 4 bases; J trimming: 5 bases; junction bases outside the gene matches: 3. The CDR3 here is CASSVAGGPETQYF. CDR3 bases: TGTGCCAGCAGTGTAGCGGGGGGGCCTGAGACCCAGTACTTC.

The chain carries TRBV7-6 and TRBJ1-4; D is ambiguous. This CDR3 has 14 amino acids. Trimming took 3 bases from V and 5 from J, leaving 10 bases between them. Germline V gene lookup returns CDR1 SGHVS and CDR2 FNYEAQ. CDR3 in DNA: TGTGCCAGCAGCTTTTCGCAGACAAATGAAAAACTGTTTTTT. As protein: CASSFSQTNEKLFF.

The CDR3 loop is CASNTQGGGYTEAFF. For the CDR3, the DNA is TGCGCCAGCAACACACAGGGTGGAGGCTACACTGAAGCTTTCTTT. This rearrangement joins TRBV23-1 to TRBJ1-1, with D possibly being TRBD1 (6 bases). TRBV23-1 is treated as an ORF (open reading frame) with a function not yet certain. This CDR3 is built from 15 residues. Trimming took 7 bases from V and 3 from J, leaving 18 bases between them.

The CDR3 region is CASSSGTGGSGYTF. CDR3 DNA sequence: TGTGCCAGCAGCTCGGGAACAGGGGGCAGCGGCTACACCTTC. The chain couples TRBV7-2 to TRBJ1-2, with 9 bases matching TRBD1. The ends lost 4 bases at V and 8 bases at J; junction bases unmatched: 8. This CDR3 comprises 14 residues. CDR1 and CDR2 from the germline V gene are SGHTA and FQGNSA.

The CDR3 DNA sequence: TGTGCCAGCAGCTTACCCGACTACCGTCGGGTGACCCAGTACTTC. Its translation: CASSLPDYRRVTQYF. The chain uses TRBV7-2 and TRBJ2-5, with D perhaps TRBD2 (5 bases). The V end lost 2 bases, the J end lost 7 bases, and 17 bases lay between the germline ends. The CDR3 extends over 15 amino acids. Germline V gives CDR1 SGHTA, CDR2 FQGNSA.

The V call is TRBV7-9, the J call TRBJ2-3, with a possible D match to TRBD1 (5 bases). Per the germline V gene, CDR1 is SEHNR and CDR2 is FQNEAQ (reference sequence). The CDR3 has 17 residues. V was trimmed by 4 bases and J by 3 bases, leaving 20 bases between them. DNA of the CDR3: TGTGCCAGCAGCTCGCGCCCCCCAGGGATCGGGACAGATACGCAGTATTTT. Encoded protein: CASSSRPPGIGTDTQYF.

The V call is TRBV7-6, the J call TRBJ1-2, with D perhaps TRBD1 (5 bases). V gave up 3 bases and J gave up 0 bases, with 14 bases separating them. Germline V gene sequence: CDR1 SGHVS, CDR2 FNYEAQ. This CDR3 region has 16 residues. The CDR3: CASSFKPGPTNYGYTF. The CDR3 DNA is TGTGCCAGCAGCTTCAAACCGGGACCGACTAACTATGGCTACACCTTC.

This clonotype was seen a handful of times. The chain employs TRBV12-3 or TRBV12-4 and TRBJ1-2; 10 nucleotides line up with TRBD1. The V gene end was trimmed by 4 bases and the J gene end by 6 bases; junction bases not matched to a gene: 5. CDR3 length: 14 residues. CDR3: CASSSDRGIHGYTF. CDR3 sequence (DNA): TGTGCCAGCAGTTCGGACAGGGGGATCCATGGCTACACCTTC.

The chain recombines TRBV6-1 with TRBJ2-7; TRBD1 matches 11 bases. CDR1 is MNHNS and CDR2 is SASEGT in the germline V gene. The CDR3 extends over 17 amino acids. J lost 5 bases, V lost 4 bases, and 13 bases had no gene match. DNA of the CDR3: TGTGCCAGCAGTGCCCGTGTAGGGACAGGGGGAACTAACGAGCAGTACTTC. Translation gives CASSARVGTGGTNEQYF.

This clonotype was found a few times. The chain combines TRBV30 with TRBJ1-6; 7 bases are a match to TRBD1. CDR1 is GTSNPN, CDR2 SVGIG, per germline (reference sequence). This CDR3 spans 16 amino acids. V lost 3 bases and J lost 10; bases outside the gene matches: 15. CDR3 loop: CAWRTTGTVGRSPLHF. The CDR3 DNA sequence: TGTGCCTGGAGAACTACCGGGACAGTGGGGAGGTCACCCCTCCACTTT.

V usage is TRBV5-1 and J usage is TRBJ1-1; D is uncertain. V lost 4 bases and J 4 bases, leaving 11 bases between the germline ends. Germline CDR1 and CDR2: SGHRS and YFSETQ. CDR3 length equals 13 residues. The CDR3 coding sequence is TGCGCCAGCAGCCGCGATCCTGCCACTGAAGCTTTCTTT. Translation: CASSRDPATEAFF.

The chain uses TRBV7-3 and TRBJ2-3, with TRBD2 as a possible D gene (6 bases). The germline V gene has CDR1 SGHTA and CDR2 FQGTGA. The CDR3 length is 15 residues. Trimming shortened V by 5 bases and J by 3 bases, and 15 bases separated the two germline ends. CDR3 nucleotides: TGTGCCAGCAGCCCCTACGGGAGCTTTACAGATACGCAGTATTTT. This gives the protein CASSPYGSFTDTQYF.

The V gene is TRBV9, the J gene TRBJ1-2; D is unresolved. V shed 3 bases and J shed 1 base, with 13 bases lying between them. CDR3 length: 15 residues. Per the germline V gene, CDR1 is SGDLS and CDR2 is YYNGEE. Written as DNA, the CDR3 is TGTGCCAGCAGCGCCTTCCTTTCCGATAACTATGGCTACACCTTC. The encoded protein is CASSAFLSDNYGYTF.

This clonotype has a single count. V is TRBV6-2 or TRBV6-3 and J is TRBJ1-3; the D is unclear. The V end was cut by 10 bases, the J end by 2 bases, with 9 bases between. Germline CDR1 MNHEY, CDR2 SVGEGT. This CDR3 spans 12 amino acids. CDR3 in DNA: TGTGCCACCCAGGAGGCTGGAAACACCATATATTTT. It encodes CATQEAGNTIYF.

This clonotype was seen only a few times. This chain links TRBV6-2 or TRBV6-3 with TRBJ2-7, with D perhaps matching TRBD2 (6 bases). From germline, CDR1 is MNHEY and CDR2 SVGEGT. This CDR3 spans 17 amino acids. Trimming left V 7 bases short and J 0 bases short, with 22 bases between. The CDR3 DNA reads TGTGCCAGCACTACTTTATTGAGTGGTAGCGGCTCCTACGAGCAGTACTTC. This encodes CASTTLLSGSGSYEQYF.

V is TRBV6-5 and J is TRBJ1-2; D gene ambiguous. In germline, CDR1 is MNHEY, CDR2 SVGAGI. V dropped 4 bases and J dropped 5 bases, with 20 bases sitting between them. The CDR3 has 16 amino acids. The CDR3 DNA reads as TGTGCCAGCAGTTTTCGTCCGGGGTCGTCGGAATATGGCTACACCTTC. Protein product: CASSFRPGSSEYGYTF.

This chain joins TRBV7-9 and TRBJ1-5; D gene unclear. The germline gives CDR1 SEHNR, CDR2 FQNEAQ (reference sequence). Trimming removed 3 bases from V and 1 base from J, with 10 bases in between. The CDR3 length is 15 residues. CDR3 protein: CASSLGDASNQPQHF. Written as DNA, the CDR3 is TGTGCCAGCAGCTTGGGTGATGCGAGCAATCAGCCCCAGCATTTT.

The V gene is TRBV7-3, the J gene TRBJ2-7, with 9 bases lining up with TRBD1. The length of the CDR3 is 15 residues. The V gene end was trimmed by 3 bases and the J gene end by 3 bases; junction bases not matched to a gene: 6. Looked up from germline, CDR1 is SGHTA and CDR2 is FQGTGA. In DNA, the CDR3 is TGTGCCAGCAGCTTCTCGACAGGGGGGGACTACGAGCAGTACTTC. Amino acid sequence: CASSFSTGGDYEQYF.

V is TRBV6-1 and J is TRBJ1-4; D is perhaps TRBD1 (5 bases). Trimming removed 7 bases from V and 8 bases from J, with 20 bases in between. The CDR3 runs to 15 residues. Germline V CDR1 and CDR2: MNHNS, SASEGT. CDR3 residues: CASTPRNGAREKLFF. CDR3 sequence (DNA): TGTGCCAGCACCCCCCGGAACGGGGCTAGGGAAAAACTGTTTTTT.

The rearrangement uses TRBV20-1 and TRBJ2-3; possible D gene TRBD2, 7 bases. The CDR3 is made up of 14 amino acids. With 0 bases removed from V and 10 bases from J, the gap between germline ends came to 17 bases. Germline CDR1 reads DFQATT; CDR2 reads SNEGSKA (reference sequence). The CDR3 region is CSARDRGGGTAQYF. The CDR3 DNA sequence: TGCAGTGCTAGAGATCGAGGGGGGGGGACTGCGCAGTATTTT.

The rearrangement uses TRBV20-1 and TRBJ2-3, with D perhaps TRBD1 (5 bases). V was cut by 3 bases and J by 4 bases, with 14 bases left in between. There are 14 residues in the CDR3. CDR1 DFQATT and CDR2 SNEGSKA come from the germline V gene (reference sequence). CDR3 in amino acids: CSARDPQAADTQYF. The DNA for the CDR3 is TGCAGTGCTAGGGACCCACAGGCGGCAGATACGCAGTATTTT.

The chain employs TRBV30 and TRBJ2-3, with TRBD1 matching over 7 bases. In germline, CDR1 is GTSNPN, CDR2 SVGIG (reference sequence). V lost 3 bases to trimming and J lost 9 bases; unmatched junction nucleotides: 9. The CDR3 is 13 amino acids. In DNA form, the CDR3 reads TGTGCCTGGAGAGTCACCGGGACAGCCACGCAGTATTTT. Protein sequence: CAWRVTGTATQYF. Together with reference TRBV30 and TRBJ2-3, the CDR3 gives the full variable domain: SQTIHQWPATLVQPVGSPLSLECTVEGTSNPNLYWYRQAAGRGLQLLFYSVGIGQISSEVPQNLSASRPQDRQFILSSKKLLLSDSGFYLCAWRVTGTATQYFGPGTRLTVL.

In regard to this clonotype: One end of the junction does not line up with germline, which may come from a read error. V gene TRBV28 combines with J gene TRBJ2-7, with 12 bases identical to TRBD1. This CDR3 is built from 17 residues. The germline gives CDR1 MDHEN, CDR2 SYDVKM. The CDR3 DNA reads as TGTGCCAGCAGTCTATGGGACAGGGGGCAAAGCTCCTACGAGCAGTACTTC. This encodes CASSLWDRGQSSYEQYF.

This sequence joins TRBV6-1 and TRBJ1-3; 11 nucleotides agree with TRBD1. The CDR3 is 14 residues long. After removal of 6 bases from V and 7 bases from J, the junction contained 5 bases not matched to a gene. CDR1 is MNHNS, CDR2 SASEGT, per germline. The CDR3 loop is CASSVDRGRNTIYF. In nucleotides, the CDR3 is TGTGCCAGCAGCGTGGACAGGGGGCGGAACACCATATATTTT.

This clonotype was picked up a small number of times. This rearrangement joins TRBV2 to TRBJ1-1; 9 nucleotides match TRBD1. This CDR3 contains 18 residues. With 7 bases clipped from V and 3 bases from J, the junction kept 18 bases outside the gene matches. The germline gives CDR1 SNHLY, CDR2 FYNNEI. The CDR3 DNA is TGTGCCAGCACTTTTCGCCCCCGGGACAGGGAGTCGGACACTGAAGCTTTCTTT. Translation gives CASTFRPRDRESDTEAFF.

The gene calls are TRBV28 and TRBJ1-2, with D tentatively TRBD1 (5 bases). CDR3 length equals 16 residues. Germline V gene lookup returns CDR1 MDHEN and CDR2 SYDVKM. V was trimmed by 3 bases and J by 2 bases, leaving 16 bases between them. This CDR3 is CASSFATTGANYGYTF. The CDR3 region has the DNA TGTGCCAGCAGTTTCGCTACGACCGGGGCCAACTATGGCTACACCTTC.

This clonotype has more than one count but fewer than ten. The chain joins TRBV11-2 to TRBJ2-5, with 12 positions matching TRBD1. V lost 2 bases, J lost 7 bases, and 2 bases stayed unmatched. CDR1 is SGHAT, CDR2 FQNNGV, per germline. This CDR3 has 14 amino acids. The CDR3 region has the DNA TGTGCCAGCAGCTTACAGGGACAGGGGGCGACCCAGTACTTC. The encoded protein is CASSLQGQGATQYF.

This clonotype was observed a single time. The chain carries TRBV2 and TRBJ2-3; tentative D call: TRBD1 (6 bases). V was clipped by 7 bases and J by 1 base, with 12 bases between them. The CDR3 is made up of 14 amino acids. Looked up from germline, CDR1 is SNHLY and CDR2 is FYNNEI. CDR3 region: CASIRQEGTDTQYF. Written as DNA, the CDR3 is TGTGCCAGCATCCGACAGGAAGGCACAGATACGCAGTATTTT.

This clonotype was picked up a small number of times. This chain uses TRBV7-2 with TRBJ1-1; 10 bases are shared with TRBD1. CDR1 is SGHTA and CDR2 is FQGNSA in the germline V gene. The V gene end was trimmed by 4 bases and the J gene end by 2 bases; junction bases not matched to a gene: 4. CDR3 length: 15 residues. The CDR3 region has the DNA TGTGCCAGCAGCTACGGACAGGGGGGAAACACTGAAGCTTTCTTT. It translates to CASSYGQGGNTEAFF. Variable domain in full (rest from reference TRBV7-2 and TRBJ1-1): GAGVSQSPSNKVTEKGKDVELRCDPISGHTALYWYRQSLGQGLEFLIYFQGNSAPDKSGLPSDRFSAERTGGSVSTLTIQRTQQEDSAVYLCASSYGQGGNTEAFFGQGTRLTVV.

Only one count was recorded for this clonotype. As DNA, the CDR3 is TGTGCCAGCAGCAGACCCGGACAGGGGAACACTGAAGCTTTCTTT. Translating gives CASSRPGQGNTEAFF. The chain combines TRBV28 with TRBJ1-1; 8 bases agree with TRBD1. Germline V gene lookup returns CDR1 MDHEN and CDR2 SYDVKM. The CDR3 is made up of 15 amino acids. Unmatched junction bases numbered 7, after V lost 6 bases and J lost 1 base.